This T cell receptor (beta chain) originates from a study of blood T cell repertoires in COVID-19. Study-level information: Specimens from acute and convalescent COVID-19 originated in the United States, Italy and Spain. Sample material is recorded as cDNA or gDNA derived from T cells, B-cell-depleted T cells, or PBMCs.

This clone appeared a single time. Original processing notes: Counts of nucleated cells, estimated from reference gene primer amplification, were obtained. TCRdb's copy holds only in-frame clones and misses some; the assay was immunoSEQ multiplex PCR. V, J and clone size were drawn from that table, and D and trimming were deduced from the DNA. The sample records about 60,000 clones, roughly three quarters being singletons. V shed 6 bases, J shed 6 bases, and the junction held 6 bases outside the gene matches. The CDR3 spans 14 residues. CDR1 and CDR2 (germline): WSHSY, SAAADI. The specimen was peripheral blood. The sequence was collected from a woman in her sixties or seventies with acute or convalescent COVID-19. This chain uses TRBV10-2 with TRBJ2-2, with TRBD2 matching 8 bases. The CDR3 spells CASRVGGAAGELFF. DNA of the CDR3: TGCGCCAGCAGGGTCGGGGGGGCCGCCGGGGAGCTGTTTTTT.